These T cell receptor beta chains were read from a single sample in a study of T cell responses to AZD1222 COVID-19 vaccine. The protocol was immunoSEQ multiplex PCR, while the TCRdb copy is restricted to in-frame clones and leaves out a portion. The data contain 90,000 or so clones, 80% to 90% of them singletons. The source was peripheral blood, collected on day 0 of AZD1222 vaccination. The receptors come from an adult in good health. CDR3s include the opening cysteine and the closing phenylalanine or tryptophan. A D gene is named only where the DNA matches it firmly. Some rows mark clone size as missing; the rest say once, few, many or name a class of expanded clone.

>TRBJ2-3|-|TRBV27|-
CARPLGSTDTQYF
TGTGCCAGACCCCTCGGGAGCACAGATACGCAGTATTTT
>TRBJ1-1|-|TRBV11-2|-
CASSLVRGGEAFF
TGTGCCAGCAGCTTAGTTCGGGGGGGCGAAGCTTTCTTT
>TRBJ2-5|TRBD1|TRBV27|-
CASSLGPRAGGRETQYF
TGTGCCAGCAGTTTAGGGCCGAGGGCAGGGGGCCGAGAGACCCAGTACTTC
>TRBJ2-2|TRBD2|TRBV19|-
CASSLASGVGLVFF
TGTGCCAGTAGCCTCGCCAGCGGGGTGGGTTTGGTGTTTTTT
>TRBJ1-4|TRBD1|TRBV28|-
CASSPGQGGQEKLFF
TGTGCCAGCAGCCCGGGACAGGGGGGGCAAGAAAAACTGTTTTTT
>TRBJ1-3|TRBD1|TRBV5-1|-
CASSPGTGDGNTIYF
TGCGCCAGCAGCCCTGGGACAGGGGACGGAAACACCATATATTTT
>TRBJ1-1|-|TRBV24-1|-
CATSDLGAKAFF
TGTGCCACCAGTGATTTGGGGGCTAAAGCTTTCTTT
>TRBJ1-5|-|TRBV27|-
CASSLAPGPNQPQHF
TGTGCCAGCAGTTTAGCACCGGGCCCTAATCAGCCCCAGCATTTT
>TRBJ2-1|TRBD2|TRBV19|-
CASSISGRAYFNEQFF
TGTGCCAGTAGTATTAGCGGGAGGGCCTACTTCAATGAGCAGTTCTTC
>TRBJ2-7|-|TRBV11-3|once
CASSSRGTWSSYEQYF
TGTGCCAGCAGCTCCAGAGGGACATGGAGCTCCTACGAGCAGTACTTC
>TRBJ1-2|-|TRBV30|-
CAWSVPGQPLGYGYTF
TGTGCCTGGAGTGTACCCGGACAGCCTCTTGGCTATGGCTACACCTTC
>TRBJ1-2|-|TRBV5-1|few
CASSLAGDYGYTF
TGCGCCAGCAGCTTGGCGGGGGACTATGGCTACACCTTC
>TRBJ2-1|-|TRBV12-3/TRBV12-4|-
CASTLNFPGEQFF
TGTGCCAGCACCTTGAACTTTCCCGGGGAGCAGTTCTTC
>TRBJ1-6|TRBD1|TRBV7-6|-
CASSRDRGGSPLHF
TGTGCCAGCAGCCGGGACAGGGGTGGATCACCCCTCCACTTT
>TRBJ2-1|-|TRBV11-2|-
CASSFTREQFF
TGTGCCAGCAGCTTCACTCGTGAGCAGTTCTTC
>TRBJ1-4|-|TRBV3-1/TRBV3-2|-
CASSQDRTAEKLFF
TGTGCCAGCAGCCAAGATAGAACGGCCGAAAAACTGTTTTTT
>TRBJ1-5|TRBD1|TRBV19|-
CASSMAGGYQPQHF
TGTGCCAGTAGTATGGCAGGGGGCTATCAGCCCCAGCATTTT
>TRBJ2-4|TRBD1|TRBV27|-
CASSRGGSLENIQYF
TGTGCCAGCAGCCGAGGGGGCTCGTTGGAAAACATTCAGTACTTC
>TRBJ1-1|-|TRBV4-3|-
CASSERGVTEAFF
TGCGCCAGCAGCGAGAGGGGAGTTACTGAAGCTTTCTTT
>TRBJ1-5|-|TRBV21-1|few
CASSSGQGVCQPQHF
TGTGCCAGCAGCAGTGGACAGGGAGTATGTCAGCCCCAGCATTTT
>TRBJ1-4|TRBD1|TRBV6-2/TRBV6-3|-
CASSRNRGGNEKLFF
TGTGCCAGCAGTCGTAACAGGGGCGGCAATGAAAAACTGTTTTTT
>TRBJ2-2|TRBD1|TRBV2|few
CASSHDRGRDTGELFF
TGTGCCAGCAGCCATGACAGGGGGCGCGACACCGGGGAGCTGTTTTTT